This passage covers 8 T cell receptor beta chains from one sample sequenced in a study of T cells in Graves' hyperthyroidism and ophthalmopathy. From RNA transcripts, TCR beta CDR3 regions were amplified. TCR CDR3 regions were first amplified by RT-PCR with HTBI primers. TCRdb reprocessed the multiplex PCR reads via MiXCR and lists one record per CDR3 protein. The data show some 140,000 distinct CDR3 sequences, with 22% seen just once and around 69% held by the top ten. Material: blood. These TCRs come from a woman aged 45-59 years with Graves' hyperthyroidism that later progressed to Graves' ophthalmopathy.

The sample holds a few counts of this clonotype. Germline and junction disagree at one end, which may indicate a read error. The chain recombines TRBV20-1 with TRBJ2-3; perhaps TRBD2 as D (6 bases). Germline V gene sequence: CDR1 DFQATT, CDR2 SNEGSKA (reference sequence). The CDR3 is 16 residues long. The CDR3 region is CGARLRGGGITDTQYF. CDR3 sequence (DNA): TGCGGTGCTAGGCTTCGGGGAGGCGGGATCACAGATACGCAGTATTTT.

This clonotype has only one observation. With a much larger clone just one base away, this may be a read error. This sequence joins TRBV6-1 and TRBJ2-3, with D perhaps TRBD2 (5 bases). Per germline, CDR1 MNHNS and CDR2 SASEGT. The CDR3 spans 15 residues. The CDR3 loop reads CASSEGRVSTDTRYF. For the CDR3, the DNA is TGTGCCAGCAGTGAAGGGCGGGTGAGCACAGATACGCGGTATTTT.

This clonotype showed up just a few times. The V and J genes are TRBV7-9 and TRBJ2-2; D may be TRBD1 (6 bases). CDR3 length: 15 residues. Germline CDR1 SEHNR, CDR2 FQNEAQ (reference sequence). V lost 5 bases to trimming and J lost 2 bases, with 12 bases between them. This CDR3 is CASSPGAVNTGELFF. The DNA for the CDR3 is TGTGCCAGCAGCCCAGGGGCAGTAAACACCGGGGAGCTGTTTTTT. Supplemented by reference TRBV7-9 and TRBJ2-2, the full variable domain reads DTGVSQNPRHKITKRGQNVTFRCDPISEHNRLYWYRQTLGQGPEFLTYFQNEAQLEKSRLLSDRFSAERPKGSFSTLEIQRTEQGDSAMYLCASSPGAVNTGELFFGEGSRLTVL.

This clonotype was counted ten times or more. V gene TRBV28 combines with J gene TRBJ1-2; a possible D gene is TRBD1 (6 bases). The germline CDR1 and CDR2 sequences are MDHEN and SYDVKM. This CDR3 spans 13 amino acids. The V and J ends lost 6 bases and 6 bases respectively, with 14 bases between them. The CDR3 DNA reads TGTGCCAGCAGCCTTGACAGGATCCATGGCTACACCTTC. Encoded protein: CASSLDRIHGYTF.

Many counts were recorded for this clonotype. The chain joins TRBV2 to TRBJ2-7, with 9 bases aligning to TRBD1. Germline values: CDR1 SNHLY, CDR2 FYNNEI. The CDR3 covers 17 residues. The trim removed 5 bases at V and 1 base at J, leaving 12 bases unmatched. The CDR3 protein is CASSRPPGTGYSYEQYF. As DNA, the CDR3 is TGTGCCAGCAGTAGGCCTCCCGGGACAGGGTATTCCTACGAGCAGTACTTC.

This clonotype was recorded many times. The rearrangement joins TRBV30 to TRBJ2-7; 8 bases match TRBD1. This CDR3 has 15 amino acids. Germline loops: CDR1 GTSNPN, CDR2 SVGIG (reference sequence). J lost 4 bases, V lost 2 bases, and 10 bases had no gene match. DNA of the CDR3: TGTGCCTGGAGTACACGCCGGGACAGGATTTACGAGCAGTACTTC. Encoded protein: CAWSTRRDRIYEQYF.

The sample holds many counts of this clonotype. This sequence joins TRBV29-1 and TRBJ2-7; D is possibly TRBD1 (5 bases). Deletions cut 4 bases from V and 6 bases from J, with 16 bases between. Per germline, CDR1 SQVTM and CDR2 ANQGSEA. This CDR3 has 13 amino acids. CDR3 residues: CSVVVQGTVEQYF. In DNA form, the CDR3 reads TGCAGCGTTGTGGTGCAGGGCACCGTCGAGCAGTACTTC.

This clonotype was detected ten times or more. J is TRBJ2-1 and V is TRBV5-1; D is ambiguous. V shed 0 bases and J shed 4 bases, with 5 bases lying between them. CDR1 and CDR2 from the germline V gene are SGHRS and YFSETQ. The CDR3 has 13 amino acids. The CDR3 region has the DNA TGCGCCAGCAGCTTGGACAGTTACAATGAGCAGTTCTTC. The encoded protein is CASSLDSYNEQFF.